This T cell receptor (beta chain) was observed in a study of early stage breast cancer tumors. Between the trimmed V and J ends, which lost 5 bases and 3 bases, there was a span of 14 bases. CDR3 length: 14 residues. CDR1 SGHAT and CDR2 FQDESV come from the germline V gene (reference sequence). Each sample had two DNA replicates, 0.45 to 0.65 ug blood or around 1.6 ug tissue. Repertoires were generated with immunoSEQ multiplex PCR, while TCRdb's copy carries only in-frame clones and drops some. The sample carries 35,000 to 45,000 clones, roughly 72% recorded once. What was sequenced was blood. The chain combines TRBV11-1 with TRBJ2-7, with TRBD1 as a possible D gene (6 bases). The clonotype originates from a person aged 55 to 70 with breast cancer. The CDR3 loop is CASSPRTGFYEQYF. CDR3 coding DNA: TGTGCCAGCAGCCCACGTACAGGGTTCTACGAGCAGTACTTC.